A selection of T cell receptor beta chains follows, all from one sample in a study of long-term antiretroviral therapy in people with HIV. Here immunoSEQ multiplex PCR was the method, and the copy in TCRdb shows in-frame clones only, minus some. The sample holds about 21,000 clones; 80% to 90% are singletons and the top ten take around 3.1%. The specimen was unsorted PBMCs, collected 1.9 years after starting antiretroviral therapy. The receptor source for this set is a woman in her forties or fifties with HIV. Each CDR3 is given with its conserved first and last residue. Each record gives: clone size, V gene, CDR3 length, D gene, J gene, CDR3 protein, CDR3 DNA. D genes are given only for firm matches. The size entry is marked missing in some rows and otherwise reads once, few, many or a size class.

clone size: few
V gene: TRBV6-1
CDR3 length: 13
D gene: -
J gene: TRBJ2-7
CDR3 protein: CASSEEGVSEQYF
CDR3 DNA: TGTGCCAGCAGTGAAGAGGGGGTTTCCGAGCAGTACTTC

clone size: -
V gene: TRBV4-3
CDR3 length: 15
D gene: -
J gene: TRBJ1-1
CDR3 protein: CASSQDKAANTEAFF
CDR3 DNA: TGCGCCAGCAGCCAAGATAAGGCGGCTAACACTGAAGCTTTCTTT

clone size: -
V gene: TRBV7-8
CDR3 length: 14
D gene: TRBD1
J gene: TRBJ2-7
CDR3 protein: CASSPRDRDDEQYF
CDR3 DNA: TGTGCCAGCAGCCCCCGGGACAGGGACGACGAGCAGTACTTC

clone size: -
V gene: TRBV28
CDR3 length: 14
D gene: TRBD1
J gene: TRBJ1-3
CDR3 protein: CASSRTGGGNTIYF
CDR3 DNA: TGTGCCAGCTCCCGGACAGGGGGTGGAAACACCATATATTTT

clone size: once
V gene: TRBV5-6
CDR3 length: 10
D gene: TRBD1
J gene: TRBJ1-4
CDR3 protein: CASSTGGGFF
CDR3 DNA: TGTGCCAGCAGCACAGGGGGCGGGTTTTTT

clone size: -
V gene: TRBV9
CDR3 length: 14
D gene: TRBD1
J gene: TRBJ1-2
CDR3 protein: CASSQGVANYGYTF
CDR3 DNA: TGTGCCAGCAGCCAGGGGGTTGCTAACTATGGCTACACCTTC

clone size: -
V gene: TRBV5-4
CDR3 length: 14
D gene: TRBD1
J gene: TRBJ1-1
CDR3 protein: CASSFGTENTEAFF
CDR3 DNA: TGTGCCAGCAGCTTCGGGACAGAGAACACTGAAGCTTTCTTT

clone size: -
V gene: TRBV7-2
CDR3 length: 16
D gene: -
J gene: TRBJ2-1
CDR3 protein: CASSAGWVDSYNEQFF
CDR3 DNA: TGTGCCAGCAGCGCCGGTTGGGTAGACTCCTACAATGAGCAGTTCTTC

clone size: once
V gene: TRBV27
CDR3 length: 15
D gene: -
J gene: TRBJ2-3
CDR3 protein: CASSSRDLLTDTQYF
CDR3 DNA: TGTGCCAGCAGTTCCCGGGACCTACTAACAGATACGCAGTATTTT

clone size: -
V gene: TRBV10-3
CDR3 length: 14
D gene: -
J gene: TRBJ1-3
CDR3 protein: CAIGQQGSGNTIYF
CDR3 DNA: TGTGCCATCGGTCAACAGGGTTCTGGAAACACCATATATTTT

clone size: few
V gene: TRBV5-1
CDR3 length: 13
D gene: -
J gene: TRBJ2-1
CDR3 protein: CASSLEDYNEQFF
CDR3 DNA: TGCGCCAGCAGCTTGGAGGACTACAATGAGCAGTTCTTC

clone size: -
V gene: TRBV7-6
CDR3 length: 17
D gene: TRBD1
J gene: TRBJ1-3
CDR3 protein: CASSRKTGGNTGNTIYF
CDR3 DNA: TGTGCCAGCAGCCGTAAAACAGGGGGCAATACTGGAAACACCATATATTTT

clone size: -
V gene: TRBV7-2
CDR3 length: 13
D gene: TRBD2
J gene: TRBJ2-1
CDR3 protein: CASSLVGGEEQFF
CDR3 DNA: TGTGCCAGCAGCTTAGTTGGGGGGGAGGAGCAGTTCTTC

clone size: -
V gene: TRBV4-1
CDR3 length: 13
D gene: TRBD1
J gene: TRBJ1-4
CDR3 protein: CASSQPTGGRLFF
CDR3 DNA: TGCGCCAGCAGCCAGCCCACAGGGGGCAGACTGTTTTTT

clone size: -
V gene: TRBV5-4
CDR3 length: 20
D gene: -
J gene: TRBJ2-3
CDR3 protein: CASSPSLGTAGAYRTDTQYF
CDR3 DNA: TGTGCCAGCAGCCCCTCGTTGGGGACAGCGGGGGCCTACCGCACAGATACGCAGTATTTT

clone size: -
V gene: TRBV28
CDR3 length: 15
D gene: -
J gene: TRBJ1-2
CDR3 protein: CASAEGGAAEYGYTF
CDR3 DNA: TGTGCCAGCGCAGAAGGGGGTGCCGCAGAATATGGCTACACCTTC

clone size: -
V gene: TRBV7-9
CDR3 length: 15
D gene: -
J gene: TRBJ1-5
CDR3 protein: CASSLMGDGIQPQHF
CDR3 DNA: TGTGCCAGCAGCTTGATGGGGGACGGAATTCAGCCCCAGCATTTT

clone size: -
V gene: TRBV7-8
CDR3 length: 13
D gene: -
J gene: TRBJ2-2
CDR3 protein: CASSLGNTGELFF
CDR3 DNA: TGTGCCAGCAGCTTGGGTAACACCGGGGAGCTGTTTTTT

clone size: -
V gene: TRBV7-2
CDR3 length: 18
D gene: TRBD2
J gene: TRBJ2-5
CDR3 protein: CASSSRPYRAGGQETQYF
CDR3 DNA: TGTGCCAGCAGCTCCCGTCCTTATCGGGCGGGGGGGCAAGAGACCCAGTACTTC

clone size: -
V gene: TRBV6-4
CDR3 length: 14
D gene: TRBD1
J gene: TRBJ2-1
CDR3 protein: CASSPGQGYNEQFF
CDR3 DNA: TGTGCCAGCAGTCCGGGACAGGGATACAATGAGCAGTTCTTC

clone size: -
V gene: TRBV5-4
CDR3 length: 14
D gene: TRBD1
J gene: TRBJ1-6
CDR3 protein: CASSSDRGKSPLHF
CDR3 DNA: TGTGCCAGCAGCTCCGACAGGGGAAAATCACCCCTCCACTTT

clone size: -
V gene: TRBV19
CDR3 length: 14
D gene: -
J gene: TRBJ1-2
CDR3 protein: CASSISMAAEGYTF
CDR3 DNA: TGTGCCAGTAGTATAAGTATGGCTGCAGAGGGCTACACCTTC

clone size: -
V gene: TRBV19
CDR3 length: 14
D gene: TRBD1
J gene: TRBJ1-1
CDR3 protein: CASSIQTGGTEAFF
CDR3 DNA: TGTGCCAGTAGTATACAGACAGGGGGCACTGAAGCTTTCTTT

clone size: -
V gene: TRBV7-9
CDR3 length: 16
D gene: -
J gene: TRBJ2-6
CDR3 protein: CASSLASGTGANVLTF
CDR3 DNA: TGTGCCAGCAGCTTAGCATCCGGAACTGGGGCCAACGTCCTGACTTTC

clone size: once
V gene: TRBV19
CDR3 length: 13
D gene: TRBD1
J gene: TRBJ2-7
CDR3 protein: CASSMGQAYEQYF
CDR3 DNA: TGTGCCAGTAGTATGGGACAGGCTTACGAGCAGTACTTC

clone size: -
V gene: TRBV7-9
CDR3 length: 16
D gene: -
J gene: TRBJ1-1
CDR3 protein: CASSSTTGRGSTEAFF
CDR3 DNA: TGTGCCAGCAGCTCAACCACAGGGAGAGGGAGCACTGAAGCTTTCTTT

clone size: -
V gene: TRBV18
CDR3 length: 12
D gene: -
J gene: TRBJ1-2
CDR3 protein: CASSQQQGGYTF
CDR3 DNA: TGTGCCAGCTCACAACAACAGGGTGGCTACACCTTC

clone size: few
V gene: TRBV4-1
CDR3 length: 15
D gene: -
J gene: TRBJ2-6
CDR3 protein: CASSPRGSGANVLTF
CDR3 DNA: TGCGCCAGCAGCCCACGGGGCTCTGGGGCCAACGTCCTGACTTTC

clone size: -
V gene: TRBV15
CDR3 length: 13
D gene: -
J gene: TRBJ1-1
CDR3 protein: CATSRDWIAQAFF
CDR3 DNA: TGTGCCACCAGCAGAGATTGGATTGCACAAGCTTTCTTT

clone size: -
V gene: TRBV6-6
CDR3 length: 13
D gene: -
J gene: TRBJ2-7
CDR3 protein: CASSTGSTYEQYF
CDR3 DNA: TGTGCCAGCAGTACAGGTTCTACCTACGAGCAGTACTTC

clone size: few
V gene: TRBV7-2
CDR3 length: 15
D gene: -
J gene: TRBJ2-1
CDR3 protein: CASSLSLSSYNEQFF
CDR3 DNA: TGTGCCAGCAGCTTATCCCTGAGCTCCTACAATGAGCAGTTCTTC

clone size: -
V gene: TRBV5-1
CDR3 length: 16
D gene: TRBD1
J gene: TRBJ1-1
CDR3 protein: CASSLGTGTGSSEAFF
CDR3 DNA: TGCGCCAGCAGCTTGGGAACCGGGACAGGCTCCTCTGAAGCTTTCTTT